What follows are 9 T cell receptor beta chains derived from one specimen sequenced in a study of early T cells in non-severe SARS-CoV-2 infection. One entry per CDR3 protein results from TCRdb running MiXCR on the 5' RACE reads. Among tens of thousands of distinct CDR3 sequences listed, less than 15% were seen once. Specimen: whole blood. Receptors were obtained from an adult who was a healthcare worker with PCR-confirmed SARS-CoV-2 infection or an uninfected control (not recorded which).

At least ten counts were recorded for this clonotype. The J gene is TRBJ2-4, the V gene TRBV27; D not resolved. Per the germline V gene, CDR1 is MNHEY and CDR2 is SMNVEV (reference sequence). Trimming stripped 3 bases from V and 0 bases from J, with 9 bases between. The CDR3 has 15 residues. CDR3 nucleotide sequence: TGTGCCAGCAGTTTTCTGATGGAAGCCAAAAACATTCAGTACTTC. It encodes CASSFLMEAKNIQYF.

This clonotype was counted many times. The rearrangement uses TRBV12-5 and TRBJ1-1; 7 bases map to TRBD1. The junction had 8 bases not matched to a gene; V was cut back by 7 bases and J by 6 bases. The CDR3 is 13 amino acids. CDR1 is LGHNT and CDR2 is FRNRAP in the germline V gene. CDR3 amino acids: CASAPQGSPEAFF. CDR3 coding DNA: TGTGCTAGTGCCCCACAGGGGAGCCCTGAAGCTTTCTTT.

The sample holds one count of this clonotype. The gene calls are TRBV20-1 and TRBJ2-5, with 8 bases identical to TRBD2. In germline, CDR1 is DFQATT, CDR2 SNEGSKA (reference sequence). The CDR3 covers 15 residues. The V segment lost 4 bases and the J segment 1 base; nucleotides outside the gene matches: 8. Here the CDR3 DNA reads TGCAGTGCTACCCCTCCCGGGGGGGGCCAAGAGACCCAGTACTTC. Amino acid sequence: CSATPPGGGQETQYF.

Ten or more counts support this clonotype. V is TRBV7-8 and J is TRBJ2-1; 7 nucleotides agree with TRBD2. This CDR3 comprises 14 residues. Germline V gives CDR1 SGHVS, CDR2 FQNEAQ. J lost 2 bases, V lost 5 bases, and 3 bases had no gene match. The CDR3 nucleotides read TGTGCCAGCAGCCATCGGGGGGCCTACAATGAGCAGTTCTTC. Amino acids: CASSHRGAYNEQFF.

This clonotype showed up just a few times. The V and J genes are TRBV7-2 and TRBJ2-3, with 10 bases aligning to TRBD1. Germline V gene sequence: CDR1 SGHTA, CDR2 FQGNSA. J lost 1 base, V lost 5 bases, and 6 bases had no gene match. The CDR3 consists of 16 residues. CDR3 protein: CASSLLGTGGTDTQYF. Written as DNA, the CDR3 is TGTGCCAGCAGCCTATTGGGGACAGGGGGCACAGATACGCAGTATTTT.

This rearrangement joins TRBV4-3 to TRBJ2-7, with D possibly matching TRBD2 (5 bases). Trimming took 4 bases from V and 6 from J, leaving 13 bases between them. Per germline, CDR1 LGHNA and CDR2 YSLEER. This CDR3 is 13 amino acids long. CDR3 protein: CASSPEGASEQYF. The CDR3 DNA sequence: TGCGCCAGCAGCCCCGAGGGAGCCTCCGAGCAGTACTTC.

The CDR3: CASRAHSGSGNTIYF. CDR3 bases: TGTGCCAGCAGGGCTCATAGCGGCTCTGGAAACACCATATATTTT. J is TRBJ1-3 and V is TRBV27, with unresolved D. Germline V gene sequence: CDR1 MNHEY, CDR2 SMNVEV (reference sequence). V lost 6 bases, J lost 0 bases, and 12 bases lay in between. This CDR3 has 15 amino acids.

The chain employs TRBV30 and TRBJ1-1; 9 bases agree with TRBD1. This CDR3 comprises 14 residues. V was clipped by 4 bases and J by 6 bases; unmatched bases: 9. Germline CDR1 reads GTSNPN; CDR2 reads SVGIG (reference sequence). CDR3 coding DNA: TGTGCCTGGACACATGGGACAGGGCTCTCTGAAGCTTTCTTT. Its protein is CAWTHGTGLSEAFF.

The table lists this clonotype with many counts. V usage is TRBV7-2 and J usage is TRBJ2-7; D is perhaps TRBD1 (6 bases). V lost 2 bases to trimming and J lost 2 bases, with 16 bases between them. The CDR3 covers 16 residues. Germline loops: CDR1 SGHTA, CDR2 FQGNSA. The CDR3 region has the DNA TGTGCCAGCAGCTTAATTCGGACAGCCTTAACCTACGAGCAGTACTTC. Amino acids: CASSLIRTALTYEQYF.